These T cell receptor beta chains were read from a single sample in a study of T cells after yellow fever vaccination. In TCRdb, the 5' RACE reads were re-called with MiXCR into one record per CDR3 protein. The data hold about 500,000 distinct CDR3 sequences, with roughly a sixth observed a single time. The sample in question was PBMCs, obtained 5 days after the first yellow fever vaccination. The source of these receptors is a man aged 18 to 35 who received the YFV17D yellow fever vaccine. Both conserved end residues are part of each CDR3. A D gene is named only where the DNA matches it firmly. Clone size is shown for a subset of rows, as once, few, many or a class of expanded clone.

>.|few|TRBJ2-3|TRBV6-1
CASIPTSGETPQYF
TGTGCCAGCATTCCGACGAGTGGGGAAACTCCGCAGTATTTT
>TRBD1|few|TRBJ2-2|TRBV6-5
CASSYFRTGRLGATGELFF
TGTGCCAGCAGTTACTTCCGGACAGGGCGGTTAGGGGCCACCGGGGAGCTGTTTTTT
>.|few|TRBJ1-3|TRBV5-1
CASSWTASDLTLAGNTIYF
TGCGCCAGCAGCTGGACAGCCAGTGACCTAACCCTCGCTGGAAACACCATATATTTT
>.|few|TRBJ2-5|TRBV7-2
CASSLSRDGFEETQYF
TGTGCCAGCAGCTTATCACGGGACGGGTTTGAAGAGACCCAGTACTTC
>.|few|TRBJ2-5|TRBV3-1
CASSQDRVQAAPLGQYF
TGTGCCAGCAGCCAAGATCGTGTCCAGGCGGCGCCCTTGGGCCAGTACTTC
>.|.|TRBJ1-3|TRBV3-1
CASSQGAGLNTIYF
TGTGCCAGCAGCCAAGGGGCGGGTTTAAACACCATATATTTT
>.|few|TRBJ1-4|TRBV5-1
CASSLARGANEKLFF
TGCGCCAGCAGCTTGGCTCGGGGAGCTAATGAAAAACTGTTTTTT
>TRBD1|few|TRBJ1-1|TRBV28
CASSLPGQGGTEAFF
TGTGCCAGCAGTTTACCCGGACAGGGAGGAACTGAAGCTTTCTTT
>.|few|TRBJ1-2|TRBV6-5
CASSYVASTNYGYTF
TGTGCCAGCAGTTACGTCGCTTCCACTAACTATGGCTACACCTTC
>.|few|TRBJ1-1|TRBV28
CASSWGNMNTEAFF
TGTGCCAGCAGTTGGGGGAACATGAACACTGAAGCTTTCTTT
>TRBD1|.|TRBJ2-5|TRBV5-6
CASSLQGPIEETQYF
TGTGCCAGCAGCTTACAGGGGCCGATAGAAGAGACCCAGTACTTC
>TRBD2|.|TRBJ2-5|TRBV4-3
CASSQVSAGAETQYF
TGCGCCAGCAGCCAAGTTTCAGCGGGGGCGGAGACCCAGTACTTC
>TRBD1|.|TRBJ1-4|TRBV6-5
CASSLGDRGRLFF
TGTGCCAGCAGTTTAGGGGACAGGGGGCGACTGTTTTTT
>.|.|TRBJ2-6|TRBV20-1
CSAREAGSGANVLTF
TGCAGTGCTAGAGAGGCGGGCTCTGGGGCCAACGTCCTGACTTTC
>TRBD1|.|TRBJ1-1|TRBV6-4
CASSPQTDRGRVTDLIMNTEAFF
TGTGCCAGCAGTCCCCAAACGGACAGGGGGCGAGTTACTGACTTAATCATGAACACTGAAGCTTTCTTT
>.|.|TRBJ1-2|TRBV5-1
CASSSRDTSFYGYTF
TGCGCCAGCAGCTCCCGGGACACCTCATTTTATGGCTACACCTTC
>.|.|TRBJ2-4|TRBV7-2
CASSFSLGGIQYF
TGTGCCAGCAGCTTTAGTTTAGGAGGCATTCAGTACTTC
>.|few|TRBJ2-5|TRBV6-2/TRBV6-3
CASSFPNEETQYF
TGTGCCAGCAGTTTCCCCAACGAAGAGACCCAGTACTTC
>.|few|TRBJ2-2|TRBV11-3
CASSAGGRTGELFF
TGTGCCAGCAGTGCTGGGGGCAGGACCGGGGAGCTGTTTTTT
>.|many|TRBJ2-5|TRBV5-6
CASSPRTGRTQYF
TGTGCCAGCAGCCCCCGGACGGGGAGGACCCAGTACTTC
>TRBD2|.|TRBJ2-1|TRBV10-3
CAISESSGASYNEQFF
TGTGCCATCAGTGAGTCTAGCGGGGCGTCCTACAATGAGCAGTTCTTC
>.|.|TRBJ2-7|TRBV2
CASSEKDVAYF
TGTGCCAGCAGTGAAAAGGACGTCGCGTATTTC
>TRBD1|few|TRBJ2-1|TRBV12-3/TRBV12-4
CASRQRGLNEQFF
TGTGCCAGCAGGCAGAGGGGGCTCAATGAGCAGTTCTTC
>TRBD1|.|TRBJ2-5|TRBV5-1
CASRHSDRVRQGTQYF
TGCGCCAGCCGTCACTCTGACAGGGTCCGCCAAGGGACCCAGTACTTC
>.|.|TRBJ2-3|TRBV10-1
CASSESYSSTDTQYF
TGCGCCAGCAGTGAGTCCTACAGCAGCACAGATACGCAGTATTTT
>TRBD1|.|TRBJ2-4|TRBV12-3/TRBV12-4
CASSFRQGRAKNIQYF
TGTGCCAGCAGTTTTCGACAGGGGAGAGCCAAAAACATTCAGTACTTC
>.|few|TRBJ1-1|TRBV12-3/TRBV12-4
CASTSEGRTEAFF
TGTGCCAGCACCTCGGAGGGTCGGACTGAAGCTTTCTTT
>TRBD1|.|TRBJ1-3|TRBV7-2
CASSLGQRAGNTIYF
TGTGCCAGCAGCTTGGGACAGCGCGCAGGAAACACCATATATTTT
>.|few|TRBJ2-1|TRBV5-6
CASSLSRGGFDEQFF
TGTGCCAGCAGCTTGTCTCGAGGGGGATTCGATGAGCAGTTCTTC
>.|.|TRBJ1-5|TRBV5-6
CASSLGGSWTQPQHF
TGTGCCAGCAGCTTGGGGGGATCGTGGACTCAGCCCCAGCATTTT
>.|.|TRBJ1-2|TRBV4-1
CASSQDLENYGYTF
TGCGCCAGCAGCCAAGATTTGGAGAACTATGGCTACACCTTC
>TRBD1|.|TRBJ2-5|TRBV29-1
CSVGSGTGEETQYF
TGCAGCGTTGGCTCCGGGACAGGCGAAGAGACCCAGTACTTC
>.|.|TRBJ2-3|TRBV4-1
CASSRSGTLESTDTQYF
TGCGCCAGCAGCCGATCCGGGACTCTAGAAAGCACAGATACGCAGTATTTT
>.|.|TRBJ2-2|TRBV4-2
CASSTGTWNTGELFF
TGTGCCAGCAGCACGGGGACTTGGAACACCGGGGAGCTGTTTTTT
>.|.|TRBJ1-2|TRBV25-1
CASLTDTEHGYTF
TGTGCCAGTCTGACAGACACAGAGCATGGCTACACCTTC
>.|few|TRBJ1-3|TRBV7-9
CASSFKQGSGNTIYF
TGTGCCAGCAGCTTTAAACAGGGATCCGGAAACACCATATATTTT
>.|.|TRBJ1-2|TRBV5-1
CASSPWTEGYGYTF
TGCGCCAGCAGCCCCTGGACAGAAGGCTATGGCTACACCTTC
>.|.|TRBJ2-2|TRBV6-5
CASSYPGTWNGELFF
TGTGCCAGCAGTTACCCCGGAACTTGGAACGGGGAGCTGTTTTTT
>.|.|TRBJ1-1|TRBV11-2
CASSLDPSAWANTEAFF
TGTGCCAGCAGCTTAGATCCTTCTGCTTGGGCGAACACTGAAGCTTTCTTT
>TRBD1|.|TRBJ2-1|TRBV5-1
CASKIRTGEFDEQFF
TGCGCCAGCAAGATAAGGACAGGGGAATTCGATGAGCAGTTCTTC
>TRBD2|many|TRBJ2-7|TRBV7-2
CASSLAGRGVDEQYF
TGTGCCAGCAGCTTAGCGGGGCGGGGGGTGGACGAGCAGTACTTC
>.|.|TRBJ2-7|TRBV12-3/TRBV12-4
CASSLQGRSEQYF
TGTGCCAGCAGTTTGCAGGGTAGGAGTGAGCAGTACTTC
>.|few|TRBJ2-3|TRBV5-1
CASKSGTDTQYF
TGCGCCAGCAAATCCGGCACAGATACGCAGTATTTT
>.|.|TRBJ1-1|TRBV7-9
CASSFAQGYEAFF
TGTGCCAGCAGCTTTGCTCAGGGGTATGAAGCTTTCTTT
>.|few|TRBJ2-3|TRBV11-2
CASSLIPSTDTQYF
TGTGCCAGCAGCCTTATCCCCAGCACAGATACGCAGTATTTT
>TRBD1|.|TRBJ2-5|TRBV4-1
CASSPPSGQGEETQYF
TGCGCCAGCAGCCCCCCTTCGGGACAGGGGGAAGAGACCCAGTACTTC
>.|few|TRBJ2-6|TRBV20-1
CSARGFRGSGANVLTF
TGCAGTGCTAGAGGCTTCAGGGGTTCAGGGGCCAACGTCCTGACTTTC
>TRBD1|.|TRBJ2-2|TRBV24-1
CATSRTGTGELFF
TGTGCCACCAGTAGGACAGGGACCGGGGAGCTGTTTTTT
>TRBD1|few|TRBJ2-3|TRBV13
CASSRVGTASTDTQYF
TGTGCCAGCAGCCGAGTTGGGACAGCCAGCACAGATACGCAGTATTTT
>TRBD2|few|TRBJ2-3|TRBV10-3
CAISAGLAGGPPQYF
TGTGCCATCAGTGCTGGACTAGCGGGGGGGCCCCCGCAGTATTTT
>TRBD2|few|TRBJ2-3|TRBV28
CASSLTSGGVQDTQYF
TGTGCCAGCAGCCTGACTAGCGGGGGGGTACAGGATACGCAGTATTTT
>.|.|TRBJ2-2|TRBV7-2
CASSPDMSGELFF
TGTGCCAGCAGCCCCGACATGTCCGGGGAGCTGTTTTTT
>.|.|TRBJ2-3|TRBV6-5
CASSWGNTGPWDTQYF
TGTGCCAGCAGTTGGGGAAATACAGGGCCTTGGGATACGCAGTATTTT
>TRBD1|.|TRBJ1-3|TRBV7-2
CASSPNRQGGNTIYF
TGTGCCAGCAGCCCCAACCGACAGGGGGGAAACACCATATATTTT
>.|.|TRBJ2-3|TRBV19
CASSTFPLNRGTDTQYF
TGTGCCAGTAGTACATTTCCTCTAAACCGAGGCACAGATACGCAGTATTTT
>TRBD1|few|TRBJ2-1|TRBV3-1
CASSQGTGYNEQFF
TGTGCCAGCAGCCAAGGGACAGGGTACAATGAGCAGTTCTTC
>.|.|TRBJ2-2|TRBV7-2
CASSSRQEPGELFF
TGTGCCAGCAGCTCCAGACAGGAGCCCGGGGAGCTGTTTTTT
>.|few|TRBJ1-2|TRBV3-1
CASSHEGYYGYTF
TGTGCCAGCAGCCATGAAGGATACTATGGCTACACCTTC
>TRBD2|.|TRBJ2-3|TRBV3-1
CASSQVSGGTLDTQYF
TGTGCCAGCAGCCAAGTAAGCGGGGGGACCTTGGATACGCAGTATTTT
>.|few|TRBJ2-2|TRBV7-2
CASSFGPDTGELFF
TGTGCCAGCAGCTTTGGGCCAGACACCGGGGAGCTGTTTTTT